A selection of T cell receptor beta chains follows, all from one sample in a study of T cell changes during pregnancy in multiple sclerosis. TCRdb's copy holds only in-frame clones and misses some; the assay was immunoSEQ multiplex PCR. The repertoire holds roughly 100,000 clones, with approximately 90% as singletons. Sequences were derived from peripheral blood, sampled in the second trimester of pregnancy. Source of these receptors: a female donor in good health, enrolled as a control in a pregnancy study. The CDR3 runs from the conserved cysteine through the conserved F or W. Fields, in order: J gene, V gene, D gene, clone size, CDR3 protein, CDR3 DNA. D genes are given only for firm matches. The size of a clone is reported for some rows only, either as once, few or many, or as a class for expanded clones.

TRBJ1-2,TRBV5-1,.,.,CASSLSETDYGYTF,TGCGCCAGCAGCTTGAGTGAGACAGACTATGGCTACACCTTC
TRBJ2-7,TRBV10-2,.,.,CASSDASDEQYF,TGCGCCAGCAGTGACGCCAGTGACGAGCAGTACTTC
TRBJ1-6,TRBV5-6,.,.,CASSFWTANSPLHF,TGTGCCAGCAGCTTTTGGACAGCTAATTCACCCCTCCACTTT
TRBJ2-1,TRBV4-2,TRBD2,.,CASSRERGGPDEQFF,TGTGCCAGCAGCCGAGAGCGGGGGGGCCCAGATGAGCAGTTCTTC
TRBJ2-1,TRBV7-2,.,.,CASRQGSLGHNEQFF,TGTGCCAGCAGACAAGGGAGTTTGGGCCACAATGAGCAGTTCTTC
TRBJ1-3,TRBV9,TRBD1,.,CASSAVRGTGNTIYF,TGTGCCAGCAGCGCCGTCAGGGGGACTGGAAACACCATATATTTT
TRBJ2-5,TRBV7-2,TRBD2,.,CASSLNGGRGETQYF,TGTGCCAGCAGCTTAAACGGCGGGAGGGGAGAGACCCAGTACTTC
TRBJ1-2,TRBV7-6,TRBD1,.,CASSPSAGGQGFGYGYTF,TGTGCCAGCAGCCCCTCCGCTGGGGGACAGGGGTTTGGCTATGGCTACACCTTC
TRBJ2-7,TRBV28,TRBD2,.,CASSLLTTSGSSHEQYF,TGTGCCAGCAGTTTATTAACCACTAGCGGGAGTTCCCACGAGCAGTACTTC
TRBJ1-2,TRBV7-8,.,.,CASSLGSPTQTVVYTF,TGTGCCAGCAGCTTAGGGTCTCCCACCCAGACTGTGGTCTACACCTTC
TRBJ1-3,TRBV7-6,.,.,CASSSSGSGNTIYF,TGTGCCAGCAGCTCCAGTGGCTCTGGAAACACCATATATTTT
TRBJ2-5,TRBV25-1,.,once,CASSEGDTSEAQYF,TGTGCCAGCAGTGAAGGGGACACTTCGGAGGCCCAGTACTTC
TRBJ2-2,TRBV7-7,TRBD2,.,CASSSGGVTGELFF,TGTGCTAGCAGCTCCGGGGGGGTCACCGGGGAGCTGTTTTTT
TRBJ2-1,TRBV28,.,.,CASRPGGTGGEQFF,TGTGCCAGCAGACCTGGGGGGACCGGGGGTGAGCAGTTCTTC
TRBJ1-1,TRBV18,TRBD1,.,CASSRGLEGNTEAFF,TGTGCCAGCTCAAGGGGGCTTGAGGGGAACACTGAAGCTTTCTTT
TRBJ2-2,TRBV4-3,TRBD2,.,CASSQAGRANTGELFF,TGCGCCAGCAGCCAAGCGGGGAGGGCTAACACCGGGGAGCTGTTTTTT
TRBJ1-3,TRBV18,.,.,CASSPPVEYSGNTIYF,TGTGCCAGCTCACCACCGGTCGAGTACTCTGGAAACACCATATATTTT
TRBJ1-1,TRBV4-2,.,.,CASSQDWGGPELMNTEAFF,TGTGCCAGCAGCCAAGATTGGGGGGGGCCTGAACTCATGAACACTGAAGCTTTCTTT
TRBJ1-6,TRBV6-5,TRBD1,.,CASSYDPTGSDSPLHF,TGTGCCAGCAGTTACGACCCGACAGGGAGCGATTCACCCCTCCACTTT
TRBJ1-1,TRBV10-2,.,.,CASSDWAGEYTEAFF,TGCGCCAGCAGTGATTGGGCAGGGGAGTACACTGAAGCTTTCTTT
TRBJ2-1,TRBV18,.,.,CASSPSARGWDEQFF,TGTGCCAGCTCACCCTCTGCAAGGGGGTGGGATGAGCAGTTCTTC
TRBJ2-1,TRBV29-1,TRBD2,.,CSATPRAGDNYNEQFF,TGCAGCGCCACCCCTCGGGCGGGAGACAACTACAATGAGCAGTTCTTC
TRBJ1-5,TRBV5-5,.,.,CASSLGASNQPQHF,TGTGCCAGCAGCTTGGGGGCTAGCAATCAGCCCCAGCATTTT
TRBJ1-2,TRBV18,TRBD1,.,CASSGDRGNGYTF,TGTGCCAGCTCAGGGGACAGGGGTAATGGCTACACCTTC
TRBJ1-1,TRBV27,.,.,CASSRGGNTEAFF,TGTGCCAGCAGTAGAGGGGGGAACACTGAAGCTTTCTTT
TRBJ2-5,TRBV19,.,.,CASSLNSQETQYF,TGTGCCAGTAGTCTGAACAGTCAAGAGACCCAGTACTTC
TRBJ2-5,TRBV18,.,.,CASSPSGQETQYF,TGTGCCAGCTCACCTAGCGGCCAAGAGACCCAGTACTTC
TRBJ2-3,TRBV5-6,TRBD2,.,CASSFLAGGRTDTQYF,TGTGCCAGCAGCTTTTTAGCGGGAGGACGCACAGATACGCAGTATTTT
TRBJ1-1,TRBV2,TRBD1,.,CASSPPGGTEAFF,TGTGCCAGCAGCCCCCCAGGGGGCACTGAAGCTTTCTTT
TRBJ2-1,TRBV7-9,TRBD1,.,CASSIRQGAVNEQFF,TGTGCCAGCAGCATACGACAGGGGGCCGTCAATGAGCAGTTCTTC
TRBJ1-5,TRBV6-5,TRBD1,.,CASSSDRSNQPQHF,TGTGCCAGCAGCTCGGACAGGAGCAATCAGCCCCAGCATTTT
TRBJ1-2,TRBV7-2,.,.,CASSNGGRRYGYTF,TGTGCCAGCAGCAATGGAGGACGGCGCTATGGCTACACCTTC
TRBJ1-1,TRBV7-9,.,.,CASSREEAEAFF,TGTGCCAGCAGCCGGGAGGAAGCTGAAGCTTTCTTT
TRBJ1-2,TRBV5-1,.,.,CASSLGSNYGYTF,TGCGCCAGCAGCTTGGGCAGTAACTATGGCTACACCTTC
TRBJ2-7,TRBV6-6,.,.,CASSYSRTAWDF,TGTGCCAGCAGTTACTCGAGGACAGCATGGGACTTC
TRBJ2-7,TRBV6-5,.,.,CASSYRQAYEQYF,TGTGCCAGCAGTTACAGGCAGGCCTACGAGCAGTACTTC
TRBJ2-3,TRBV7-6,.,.,CASSLGADHTDTQYF,TGTGCCAGCAGCTTAGGGGCAGATCACACAGATACGCAGTATTTT
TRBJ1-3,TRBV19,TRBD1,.,CASRPLRQGASGNTIYF,TGTGCCAGTAGGCCCCTTCGACAGGGGGCTTCTGGAAACACCATATATTTT
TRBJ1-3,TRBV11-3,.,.,CASSEQGKGGNTIYF,TGTGCCAGCAGCGAACAGGGAAAAGGTGGAAACACCATATATTTT
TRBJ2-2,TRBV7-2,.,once,CASSKLAANTGELFF,TGTGCCAGCAGCAAGTTAGCGGCGAACACCGGGGAGCTGTTTTTT